The source of this T cell receptor (beta chain) is a study of T cell responses to AZD1222 COVID-19 vaccine. Looking at the study overall: Second-dose groups at about 4 or about 12 weeks were pooled.

This clone has just a few counts. What it binds is not known. Repertoires were generated with immunoSEQ multiplex PCR, while TCRdb's copy carries only in-frame clones and drops some. The data hold about 92,000 clones, with 88% observed a single time. General study findings and limits: Repertoires were obtained only post-peak T cell response.

Per the germline V gene, CDR1 is KGHDR and CDR2 is SFDVKD. The CDR3 extends over 12 amino acids. V dropped 8 bases and J dropped 0 bases, with 6 bases sitting between them. Sequencing used peripheral blood, obtained on day 0 of AZD1222 vaccination. The sequence derives from an adult in good health. The chain carries TRBV24-1 and TRBJ2-5; D is unresolved. CDR3 in amino acids: CATMGNQETQYF. The DNA for the CDR3 is TGTGCCACCATGGGGAACCAAGAGACCCAGTACTTC.